The T cell receptor (beta chain) under discussion was sequenced for a study of blood T cell repertoires in COVID-19. Background on the study: T cells, B-cell-depleted T cells, or PBMCs provided the cDNA or gDNA that served as material.

Authors' methods: The assay estimated nucleated cells by amplifying reference gene primers. Using immunoSEQ multiplex PCR, the repertoire was profiled, and TCRdb retains in-frame clones only, with some absent. V and J calls and clone size are those listed in that table; D and trimming were worked out from the DNA. The table lists some 200,000 clones, approximately 83% of them singletons. The CDR3 loop spans 11 amino acids. V lost 6 bases, J lost 19 bases, and 9 bases stayed unmatched. Germline-derived CDR1 and CDR2 are MDHEN and SYDVKM. Exposed enrollees had met someone with a PCR-confirmed or clinician-diagnosed COVID-19 case at some point within the 2 weeks before study entry.

Material: PBMCs or T cells enriched from blood (not recorded which). The clonotype was recovered from a woman aged 45-65 years who had been exposed to COVID-19. V usage is TRBV28 and J usage is TRBJ1-6, with 7 positions matching TRBD1. CDR3 sequence (DNA): TGTGCCAGCAGGGAACGACAGGGTTTTCACTTT. Translating it yields CASRERQGFHF.